This TCR beta chain came from a study of OX40 agonist ivuxolimab in advanced cancers. Study-wide context: While on treatment, patients had intravenous ivuxolimab at 0.01 to 10 mg/kg every 2 weeks.

Enrollment shut out patients with autoimmune disease history or systemic immunosuppression. Profiled with immunoSEQ multiplex PCR; TCRdb holds only in-frame clones, not every one. The sample includes about 63,000 clones, about 85% seen only once; the top ten take about 0.8%. Notes on the study in general: Normalized T-cell clonal expansion was also low in a subset of nonresponders. There was clonal expansion of CD4+ and CD8+ blood T cells by week 6 at 0.1 to 3.0 mg/kg.

In the case of this clone: Its antigen is unidentified.

The V gene's germline CDR1 is SGHTA and CDR2 FQGNSA. The CDR3 has 14 amino acids. V was pared by 3 bases and J by 7 bases, with 12 bases between. The receptor comes from an adult with an advanced solid tumor such as melanoma, head and neck, liver or kidney cancer. The sample consisted of CD4+ or CD8+ T cells sorted from blood, taken in a trial of the OX40 agonist ivuxolimab. The gene calls are TRBV7-2 and TRBJ1-4, with D hard to call. The CDR3 region is CASSLERVSEKLFF. The CDR3 nucleotides are TGTGCCAGCAGCTTGGAAAGGGTTAGTGAAAAACTGTTTTTT. Full variable domain (missing parts from reference TRBV7-2 and TRBJ1-4): GAGVSQSPSNKVTEKGKDVELRCDPISGHTALYWYRQSLGQGLEFLIYFQGNSAPDKSGLPSDRFSAERTGGSVSTLTIQRTQQEDSAVYLCASSLERVSEKLFFGSGTQLSVL.